What follows describes a single TCR beta chain. This sample is part of a study of blood T cell repertoires in COVID-19. For the study at large: Whether acute or convalescent, the COVID-19 samples came from the United States, Italy and Spain. PBMCs, B-cell-depleted T cells, or T cells provided the cDNA or gDNA that made up the material.

Categorization into cohorts depended on clinical history that participants reported. Source study methods: Scientists estimated how many nucleated cells there were by amplifying reference gene primers. Clones were sequenced by immunoSEQ multiplex PCR, and TCRdb holds only the in-frame ones, with some missing. The DNA gave D and trimming, while V, J and clone size come from that table. The sample lists hundreds of thousands of clones; around 87% were seen once. V shed 0 bases and J 1 base; nucleotides not matched to a gene: 5. CDR1 is SGDLS and CDR2 is YYNGEE in the germline V gene. The CDR3 loop spans 16 amino acids.

Sequences were obtained from PBMCs or T cells enriched from blood (not recorded which). The receptor comes from a woman aged 45-65 years who had recovered from COVID-19. The J gene is TRBJ2-3, the V gene TRBV9, with 7 bases lining up with TRBD2. The CDR3 DNA follows: TGTGCCAGCAGCGTAGTTGATACTAGCGGCACAGATACGCAGTATTTT. This codes for CASSVVDTSGTDTQYF. Variable domain in full (rest from reference TRBV9 and TRBJ2-3): DSGVTQTPKHLITATGQRVTLRCSPRSGDLSVYWYQQSLDQGLQFLIQYYNGEERAKGNILERFSAQQFPDLHSELNLSSLELGDSALYFCASSVVDTSGTDTQYFGPGTRLTVL.